The 21 T cell receptor beta chains below come from one sample, sequenced in a study of post-analysis software for immune sequencing data. Researchers reported that TCR beta cDNA libraries carried unique molecular identifiers. TCRdb itself ran the PCR reads through MiXCR, one entry per CDR3 protein. This repertoire shows roughly 200,000 distinct CDR3 sequences, roughly 30% found once; its top ten account for 3% to 3.5%. These receptors' antigens are unknown. Findings of the study overall: Among about 5 TRBV segments more frequent in patients than controls were TRBV5-6, TRBV5-1 and TRBV20-1.

The sequenced material came from blood. All receptors derive from a girl aged 2 to 17 with multiple sclerosis.

The V call is TRBV6-1, the J call TRBJ1-1; D not certain. This CDR3 comprises 10 residues. V lost 7 bases and J lost 10, with 10 bases in between. Germline V CDR1 and CDR2: MNHNS, SASEGT. For the CDR3, the DNA is TGTGCCAGCACCAGGCGCGGAGCTTTCTTT. It codes for CASTRRGAFF.

Ten or more counts support this clonotype. The chain is built from TRBV4-1 and TRBJ2-1; D is tentatively TRBD1 or TRBD2 (5 bases each). Germline V gene lookup returns CDR1 MGHRA and CDR2 YSYEKL. This CDR3 is 15 amino acids long. Trimming cost V 0 bases and J 8 bases, with 14 bases left between them. CDR3: CASSQETRGGYEQFF. CDR3 DNA sequence: TGCGCCAGCAGCCAAGAGACGAGGGGTGGCTATGAGCAGTTCTTC.

This clonotype was observed a handful of times. The chain combines TRBV2 with TRBJ2-3; the D gene is possibly TRBD1 (6 bases). Germline V gene sequence: CDR1 SNHLY, CDR2 FYNNEI. The length of the CDR3 is 16 residues. V was pared by 1 base and J by 3 bases, with 14 bases between. CDR3 in amino acids: CASSEGTAPLTDTQYF. CDR3 nucleotides: TGTGCCAGCAGTGAAGGGACAGCCCCTCTAACAGATACGCAGTATTTT.

This clonotype was detected many times. The gene calls are TRBV5-1 and TRBJ2-7, with a possible D match to TRBD2 (5 bases). The CDR3 is 12 residues long. Germline CDR1 reads SGHRS; CDR2 reads YFSETQ. V was trimmed by 4 bases and J by 2 bases, leaving 7 bases between them. CDR3 nucleotides: TGCGCCAGCAGCGCCGGGGCCTACGAGCAGTACTTC. Amino acids: CASSAGAYEQYF.

This clonotype was detected ten times or more. V and J are TRBV12-3 or TRBV12-4 and TRBJ1-2; D uncertain. Deletions cut 1 base from V and 4 bases from J, with 7 bases between. The CDR3 sequence is 13 residues long. CDR3 sequence: CASSLGSFYGYTF. CDR3 nucleotide sequence: TGTGCCAGCAGTTTAGGCAGCTTCTATGGCTACACCTTC.

Turning to this clonotype: A single base separates this from a much larger clone, so it may be a read error. As the CDR3 is not closed by the conserved phenylalanine or tryptophan, this likely results from a read error. The rearrangement uses TRBV29-1 and TRBJ2-5; 10 nucleotides agree with TRBD2. Germline lookup yields CDR1 SQVTM and CDR2 ANQGSEA. CDR3 length equals 13 residues. Trimming took 7 bases from V and 5 from J; bases not matched to a gene: 7. CDR3: CSAGLAVGETQYC. The DNA of the CDR3 is TGCAGCGCCGGACTAGCGGTAGGGGAGACCCAGTACTGC.

The chain has TRBV29-1 and TRBJ1-1; no clear D. This CDR3 is built from 11 residues. Germline loops: CDR1 SQVTM, CDR2 ANQGSEA. V lost 7 bases and J 1 base, leaving 7 bases between the germline ends. This chain's CDR3 is CSAGRNTEAFF. The CDR3 DNA sequence: TGCAGCGCCGGAAGGAACACTGAAGCTTTCTTT.

Written as DNA, the CDR3 is TGTGCCAGCACCCGGGGACAGGGGGCGACCTACGAGCAGTACTTC. Amino acid sequence: CASTRGQGATYEQYF. The chain couples TRBV12-3 or TRBV12-4 to TRBJ2-7; the match to TRBD1 covers 12 bases. The CDR3 contains 15 residues. The V segment lost 7 bases and the J segment 2 bases; nucleotides outside the gene matches: 6.

Worth noting for this clonotype: A much larger clone sits a single nucleotide away, making a read error possible. The chain recombines TRBV5-1 with TRBJ2-7, with a weak D call TRBD1 (6 bases). Between the trimmed V and J ends, which lost 0 bases and 5 bases, there was a span of 15 bases. From germline, CDR1 is SGHRS and CDR2 YFSETQ. The length of the CDR3 is 15 residues. The CDR3 loop reads CASSLAGQGTHEQYF. The DNA for the CDR3 is TGCGCCAGCAGCTTGGCCGGGCAGGGGACCCACGAGCAGTACTTC. The whole variable domain, remainder taken from reference TRBV5-1 and TRBJ2-7, is KAGVTQTPRYLIKTRGQQVTLSCSPISGHRSVSWYQQTPGQGLQFLFEYFSETQRNKGNFPGRFSGRQFSNSRSEMNVSTLELGDSALYLCASSLAGQGTHEQYFGPGTRLTVT.

Ten or more counts support this clonotype. The rearrangement joins TRBV4-1 to TRBJ2-7; D is possibly TRBD1 (6 bases). This CDR3 has 16 residues. Germline V CDR1 and CDR2: MGHRA, YSYEKL. V was clipped by 1 base and J by 3 bases, with 16 bases between them. The CDR3 protein is CASSQGTTGTLYEQYF. The CDR3 DNA reads as TGCGCCAGCAGCCAAGGCACTACCGGGACACTCTACGAGCAGTACTTC.

Only a few counts were recorded for this clonotype. A much more abundant neighbour one base away suggests this may be a read error. The chain links TRBV6-4 to TRBJ2-7, with D possibly being TRBD1 (5 bases). Germline CDR1 MRHNA, CDR2 SNTAGT. V dropped 4 bases and J dropped 7 bases, with 14 bases sitting between them. The CDR3 covers 13 residues. CDR3 bases: TGTGCCAGCAGTGCAGGGCCGACGGATGAGCAGTACTTC. Its protein product is CASSAGPTDEQYF.

The rearrangement joins TRBV7-2 to TRBJ1-2; D possibly corresponds to TRBD1 (6 bases). CDR3 size: 16 residues. V lost 5 bases, J lost 6 bases, and 22 bases lay in between. In germline, CDR1 is SGHTA, CDR2 FQGNSA. The CDR3 here is CASSPGVGFSLNGYTF. In DNA, the CDR3 is TGTGCCAGCAGCCCAGGGGTGGGTTTTTCTCTTAATGGCTACACCTTC.

As for this clonotype: A much larger clonotype is one base distant, so this may be a read error. The chain uses TRBV4-1 and TRBJ2-1; TRBD2 matches 13 bases. The CDR3 is 17 amino acids. With 6 bases clipped from V and 8 bases from J, the junction kept 13 bases outside the gene matches. Germline assignment: CDR1 MGHRA and CDR2 YSYEKL. Here the CDR3 DNA reads TGCGCCAGCAGGCCCCTACGAACTAGCGGGGGGGCCGATGAGCAGTTCTTC. It translates to CASRPLRTSGGADEQFF.

This clonotype was detected only once. The CDR3 sequence is CASSESLDEQFF. CDR3 sequence (DNA): TGTGCCAGCTCGGAGAGTCTCGACGAGCAGTTCTTC. The chain links TRBV2 to TRBJ2-1, with D uncertain. The CDR3 is made up of 12 amino acids. V lost 8 bases and J 10 bases, leaving 15 bases between the germline ends. The V gene's germline CDR1 is SNHLY and CDR2 FYNNEI.

In its sample, this clonotype was seen a few times. The genes are TRBV5-1 and TRBJ2-7, with D perhaps assigned TRBD1 or TRBD2 (5 bases each). Between the trimmed V and J ends, which lost 1 base and 3 bases, there was a span of 14 bases. The CDR3 consists of 15 residues. Germline-derived CDR1 and CDR2 are SGHRS and YFSETQ. CDR3 coding DNA: TGCGCCAGCAGCTTGATATCCGGGGCCATCTACGAGCAGTACTTC. This gives the protein CASSLISGAIYEQYF.

This chain uses TRBV7-3 with TRBJ2-2; 7 bases are shared with TRBD2. Germline V gene lookup returns CDR1 SGHTA and CDR2 FQGTGA. V dropped 2 bases and J dropped 2; count of bases not matched to a gene: 5. The CDR3 contains 16 residues. CDR3 bases: TGTGCCAGCAGCTTAGCCGGGGGGTTCAACACCGGGGAGCTGTTTTTT. Translated: CASSLAGGFNTGELFF.

This clonotype was found once. A read error may be the cause here, since a much bigger clone is one base away. The chain's CDR3 is CASSNSGRAIGGTQYF. The CDR3 nucleotides read TGTGCCAGCAGCAATAGCGGGAGGGCCATAGGGGGGACCCAGTACTTC. The chain employs TRBV7-2 and TRBJ2-5; 11 bases match TRBD2. The germline CDR1 and CDR2 sequences are SGHTA and FQGNSA. Losses at the gene ends were 5 bases for V and 7 bases for J; bases not matched to a gene: 12. The CDR3 extends over 16 amino acids.

Details on this clonotype: A much larger clone differs by one base, so this may be a read error. The genes are TRBV29-1 and TRBJ2-7; D is undetermined. Germline CDR1 is SQVTM and CDR2 is ANQGSEA. The CDR3 totals 12 residues. The V and J ends lost 5 bases and 7 bases respectively, with 15 bases between them. The CDR3 is CSVQLSYNEQYF. DNA of the CDR3: TGCAGCGTTCAGCTGTCCTACAATGAGCAGTACTTC.

This clonotype was picked up a small number of times. The V gene is TRBV10-3, the J gene TRBJ1-1; 7 bases match TRBD1. The junction had 7 bases not matched to a gene; V was cut back by 6 bases and J by 6 bases. Looked up from germline, CDR1 is ENHRY and CDR2 is SYGVKD. The CDR3 runs 13 residues. For the CDR3, the DNA is TGTGCCATCAGCCCCTCAGGGGGGCCTGAAGCTTTCTTT. Its protein product is CAISPSGGPEAFF.

The chain couples TRBV2 to TRBJ2-3; 10 bases fit TRBD2. The trim removed 10 bases at V and 1 base at J, leaving 2 bases unmatched. The length of the CDR3 is 13 residues. The germline gives CDR1 SNHLY, CDR2 FYNNEI. The CDR3 protein is CAIAGGRTDTQYF. The CDR3 DNA is TGTGCCATAGCGGGGGGACGCACAGATACGCAGTATTTT. Using reference TRBV2 and TRBJ2-3 for the parts outside the CDR3, the full variable domain is EPEVTQTPSHQVTQMGQEVILRCVPISNHLYFYWYRQILGQKVEFLVSFYNNEISEKSEIFDDQFSVERPDGSNFTLKIRSTKLEDSAMYFCAIAGGRTDTQYFGPGTRLTVL.

This clonotype was detected many times. The chain carries TRBV6-2 or TRBV6-3 and TRBJ2-7; maybe TRBD1 (5 bases). The CDR3 runs to 14 residues. Germline assignment: CDR1 MNHEY and CDR2 SVGEGT. Between the trimmed V and J ends, which lost 0 bases and 5 bases, there was a span of 11 bases. CDR3 DNA: TGTGCCAGCAGTTACTCCAGCAGGGTGGACGAGCAGTACTTC. It encodes CASSYSSRVDEQYF.